This record looks at one TCR beta chain sequence and its context. Its antigen is undetermined. Clones were read by immunoSEQ multiplex PCR, and TCRdb kept only the in-frame ones, dropping some. The sample comprises about 53,000 clones, over 70% of which are singletons, and about 29% rests with the top ten. Trimming cost V 0 bases and J 0 bases, with 12 bases left between them. The CDR3 covers 16 residues. Germline-derived CDR1 and CDR2 are ENHRY and SYGVKD. The entry originates in a study of lymphopenia after photon versus proton radiotherapy. General study points: Only patients who died were analyzed for survival; proton advantage is unproven.

The clonotype was recovered from a man aged 45-65 years with gastric cancer. The genes are TRBV10-3 and TRBJ2-7; tentatively, D is TRBD1 or TRBD2 (5 bases each). The specimen was peripheral blood, collected from a patient treated with photon-based radiotherapy. CDR3 in amino acids: CAISESRDEGSYEQYF. For the CDR3, the DNA is TGTGCCATCAGTGAGTCAAGGGACGAGGGCTCCTACGAGCAGTACTTC.